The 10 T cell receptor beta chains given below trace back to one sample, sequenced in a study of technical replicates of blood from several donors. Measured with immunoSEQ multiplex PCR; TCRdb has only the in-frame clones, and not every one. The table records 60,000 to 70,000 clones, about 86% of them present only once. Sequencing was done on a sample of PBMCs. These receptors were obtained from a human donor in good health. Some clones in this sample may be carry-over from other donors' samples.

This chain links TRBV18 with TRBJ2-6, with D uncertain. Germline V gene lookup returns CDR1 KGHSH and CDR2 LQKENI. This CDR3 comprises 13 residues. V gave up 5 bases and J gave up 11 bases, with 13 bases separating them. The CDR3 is CASSAEIADVLTF. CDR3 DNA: TGTGCCAGCTCAGCCGAAATAGCCGACGTCCTGACTTTC.

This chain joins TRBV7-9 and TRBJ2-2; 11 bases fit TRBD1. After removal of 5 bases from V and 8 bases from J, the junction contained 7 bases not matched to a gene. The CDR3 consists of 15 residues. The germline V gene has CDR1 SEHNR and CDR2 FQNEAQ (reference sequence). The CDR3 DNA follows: TGTGCCAGCAGCCGGACAGGGGGCTTCTCTGGGGAGCTGTTTTTT. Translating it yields CASSRTGGFSGELFF.

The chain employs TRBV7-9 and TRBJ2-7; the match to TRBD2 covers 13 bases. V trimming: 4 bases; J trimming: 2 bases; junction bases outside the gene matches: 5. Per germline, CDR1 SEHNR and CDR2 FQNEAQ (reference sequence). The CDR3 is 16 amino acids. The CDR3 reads CASSSGLAGAPYEQYF. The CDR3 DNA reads TGTGCCAGCAGCTCCGGACTAGCGGGGGCCCCCTACGAGCAGTACTTC.

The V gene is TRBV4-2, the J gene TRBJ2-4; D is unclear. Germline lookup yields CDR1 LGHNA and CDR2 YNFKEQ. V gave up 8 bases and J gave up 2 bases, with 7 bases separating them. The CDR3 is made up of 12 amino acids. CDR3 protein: CASSVSKNIQYF. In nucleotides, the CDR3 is TGTGCCAGCTCTGTGTCCAAAAACATTCAGTACTTC.

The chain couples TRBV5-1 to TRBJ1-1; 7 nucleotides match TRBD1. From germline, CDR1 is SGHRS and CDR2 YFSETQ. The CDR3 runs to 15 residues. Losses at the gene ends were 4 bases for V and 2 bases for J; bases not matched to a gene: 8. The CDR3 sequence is CASSAVGTANTEAFF. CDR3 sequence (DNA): TGCGCCAGCAGCGCGGTAGGGACAGCAAACACTGAAGCTTTCTTT.

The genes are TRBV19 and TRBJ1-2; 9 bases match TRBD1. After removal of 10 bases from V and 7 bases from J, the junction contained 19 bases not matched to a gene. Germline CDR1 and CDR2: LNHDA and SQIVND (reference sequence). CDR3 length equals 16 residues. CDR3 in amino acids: CATHDPRGQGKGGYTF. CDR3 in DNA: TGTGCCACCCACGACCCGAGGGGACAGGGAAAAGGTGGCTACACCTTC.

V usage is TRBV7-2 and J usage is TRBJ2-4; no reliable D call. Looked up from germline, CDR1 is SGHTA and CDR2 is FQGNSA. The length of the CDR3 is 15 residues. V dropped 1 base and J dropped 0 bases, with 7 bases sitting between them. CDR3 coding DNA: TGTGCCAGCAGCTTAGAGCAGGTAGCCAAAAACATTCAGTACTTC. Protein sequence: CASSLEQVAKNIQYF.

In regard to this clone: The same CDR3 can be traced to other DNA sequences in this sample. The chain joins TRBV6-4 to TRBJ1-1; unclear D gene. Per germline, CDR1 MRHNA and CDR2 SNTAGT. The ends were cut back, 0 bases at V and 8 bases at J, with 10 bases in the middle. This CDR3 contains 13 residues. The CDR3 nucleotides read TGTGCCAGCAGTGACTCATTCGGTACCGAAGCTTTCTTT. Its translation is CASSDSFGTEAFF.

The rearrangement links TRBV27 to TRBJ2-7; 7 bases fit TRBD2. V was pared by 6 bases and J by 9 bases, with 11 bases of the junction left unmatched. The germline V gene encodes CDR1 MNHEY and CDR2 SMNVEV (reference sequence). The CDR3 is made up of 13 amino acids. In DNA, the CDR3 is TGTGCCAGCAGGTCAACTAGCGTTAAGAGGCAGTACTTC. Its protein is CASRSTSVKRQYF.

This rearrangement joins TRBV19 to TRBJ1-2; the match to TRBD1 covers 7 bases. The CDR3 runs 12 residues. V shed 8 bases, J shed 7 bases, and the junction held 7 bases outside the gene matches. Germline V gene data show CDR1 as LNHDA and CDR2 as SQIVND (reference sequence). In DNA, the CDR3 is TGTGCCAGTCTGGGACAGCGTGGTGGCTACACCTTC. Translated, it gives CASLGQRGGYTF.